Presented here are 15 T cell receptor beta chains from one specimen sequenced in a study of blood T cell repertoires in COVID-19. Assay used: immunoSEQ multiplex PCR; TCRdb lists only in-frame clones, some missing. The sample holds about 370,000 clones; about 90% are singletons and the top ten take 6.5% to 7%. The sequenced material came from peripheral blood. Receptors originate from a man younger than 35 with active or convalescent COVID-19.

The chain recombines TRBV3-1 (or the pseudogene TRBV3-2) with TRBJ1-5; TRBD1 is a possible D gene (5 bases). Germline lookup yields CDR1 LGHDT and CDR2 YNNKEL (reference sequence). Trimming removed 4 bases at V and 5 bases at J, with 24 bases between. The CDR3 has 18 residues. Here the CDR3 DNA reads TGTGCCAGCAGCCCCATAAAGTTCAGGGATCATCAAGATCAGCCCCAGCATTTT. Protein: CASSPIKFRDHQDQPQHF.

The chain employs TRBV6-5 and TRBJ2-1; 7 bases are shared with TRBD2. The CDR3 totals 15 residues. Germline V gives CDR1 MNHEY, CDR2 SVGAGI. Losses at the gene ends were 6 bases for V and 4 bases for J; bases not matched to a gene: 9. The DNA for the CDR3 is TGTGCCAGCAGACAATCCGGGACTACATACAATGAGCAGTTCTTC. It specifies CASRQSGTTYNEQFF.

This clone has only one observation. This rearrangement joins TRBV5-6 to TRBJ1-1; no reliable D call. Germline CDR1 is SGHDT and CDR2 is YYEEEE. Between the trimmed V and J ends, which lost 0 bases and 5 bases, there was a span of 8 bases. CDR3 length: 13 residues. CDR3 in amino acids: CASSLEGGTEAFF. CDR3 bases: TGTGCCAGCAGCTTGGAGGGAGGGACTGAAGCTTTCTTT.

This chain joins TRBV12-3 or TRBV12-4 and TRBJ1-2; the D is unclear. This CDR3 region has 13 residues. V was clipped by 3 bases and J by 4 bases, with 9 bases between them. The CDR3 reads CASSLGQIYGYTF. CDR3 DNA: TGTGCCAGCAGTTTGGGCCAGATCTATGGCTACACCTTC.

The chain has TRBV20-1 and TRBJ2-2; 11 positions agree with TRBD2. Trimming cost V 3 bases and J 5 bases; bases outside gene matches: 2. This CDR3 has 14 residues. Germline V gene lookup returns CDR1 DFQATT and CDR2 SNEGSKA (reference sequence). CDR3 region: CSASLAGGTGELFF. The CDR3 coding sequence is TGCAGTGCTAGTCTAGCGGGGGGTACCGGGGAGCTGTTTTTT.

V usage is TRBV19 and J usage is TRBJ1-2; D is perhaps TRBD1 (5 bases). The CDR3 runs to 14 residues. V shed 1 base and J shed 8 bases, with 14 bases lying between them. Germline V gene lookup returns CDR1 LNHDA and CDR2 SQIVND (reference sequence). CDR3 residues: CASSIGPDNMGYTF. The DNA for the CDR3 is TGTGCCAGTAGTATAGGGCCGGACAATATGGGCTACACCTTC.

J is TRBJ1-3 and V is TRBV3-1 (or the pseudogene TRBV3-2); 7 bases align to TRBD1. V lost 6 bases, J lost 3 bases, and 8 bases stayed unmatched. The V gene's germline CDR1 is LGHDT and CDR2 YNNKEL (reference sequence). The CDR3 extends over 15 amino acids. The CDR3 loop is CASSPSGTDGNTIYF. DNA for the CDR3: TGTGCCAGCAGTCCATCCGGGACAGATGGAAACACCATATATTTT.

This sequence joins TRBV19 and TRBJ2-7, with D hard to call. The CDR3 contains 13 residues. CDR1 and CDR2 from the germline V gene are LNHDA and SQIVND (reference sequence). V was shortened by 6 bases and J by 3 bases, with 12 bases between the two germline ends. CDR3 DNA: TGTGCCAGTAGCCATCTCGAGTTCTACGAGCAGTACTTC. It specifies CASSHLEFYEQYF.

This clone has only one observation. The genes are TRBV7-8 and TRBJ2-1; TRBD2 matches at 7 bases. This CDR3 spans 14 amino acids. The germline gives CDR1 SGHVS, CDR2 FQNEAQ. V lost 3 bases, J lost 1 base, and 0 bases stayed unmatched. The CDR3, as DNA: TGTGCCAGCAGCTTGGGGGGGTCCTACAATGAGCAGTTCTTC. It translates to CASSLGGSYNEQFF.

This chain links TRBV6-1 with TRBJ1-1; 9 bases align to TRBD1. V shed 4 bases and J 5 bases; nucleotides not matched to a gene: 11. CDR1 and CDR2 from the germline V gene are MNHNS and SASEGT. This CDR3 has 16 residues. CDR3 nucleotide sequence: TGTGCCAGCAGTGTACAAATCGGGACAGGGAGGACTGAAGCTTTCTTT. It codes for CASSVQIGTGRTEAFF.

The chain has TRBV6-6 and TRBJ1-2; D gene unclear. V gave up 7 bases and J gave up 7 bases, with 22 bases separating them. Germline V gene data show CDR1 as MNHNY and CDR2 as SVGAGI (reference sequence). This CDR3 spans 15 amino acids. In DNA form, the CDR3 reads TGTGCCAGCACCCCACGGCTGGGAGGGAGTGCTGGCTACACCTTC. It specifies CASTPRLGGSAGYTF.

V and J are TRBV5-1 and TRBJ1-1; 11 nucleotides match TRBD1. Germline V gives CDR1 SGHRS, CDR2 YFSETQ. With 2 bases clipped from V and 3 bases from J, the junction kept 12 bases outside the gene matches. The CDR3 sequence is 18 residues long. CDR3 sequence reads: CASSLALGTGGYDTEAFF. The CDR3 nucleotides read TGCGCCAGCAGCTTAGCTTTAGGGACAGGGGGATACGACACTGAAGCTTTCTTT.

This rearrangement joins TRBV2 to TRBJ1-6, with 7 bases fitting TRBD1. The CDR3 has 14 amino acids. J gave up 3 bases and V 10 bases, and 6 bases lay outside the gene matches. Per the germline V gene, CDR1 is SNHLY and CDR2 is FYNNEI. The CDR3 nucleotides read TGTGCCACAAAAACAGGGGACTATAATTCACCCCTCCACTTT. This sequence encodes CATKTGDYNSPLHF.

The chain employs TRBV7-2 and TRBJ2-7; 11 bases agree with TRBD1. V shed 5 bases, J shed 3 bases, and the junction held 6 bases outside the gene matches. Germline lookup yields CDR1 SGHTA and CDR2 FQGNSA. The CDR3 is 15 residues long. The CDR3 sequence: CASSPDRGRVYEQYF. The CDR3 DNA sequence: TGTGCCAGCAGCCCGGACAGGGGGCGAGTCTACGAGCAGTACTTC. The full variable domain, in which reference TRBV7-2 and TRBJ2-7 provide the parts outside the CDR3, is GAGVSQSPSNKVTEKGKDVELRCDPISGHTALYWYRQSLGQGLEFLIYFQGNSAPDKSGLPSDRFSAERTGGSVSTLTIQRTQQEDSAVYLCASSPDRGRVYEQYFGPGTRLTVT.

This chain joins TRBV7-9 and TRBJ2-7; D is unclear. The CDR3 totals 14 residues. V lost 5 bases and J lost 5, with 16 bases in between. Germline-derived CDR1 and CDR2 are SEHNR and FQNEAQ (reference sequence). The DNA for the CDR3 is TGTGCCAGCAGCGGAGACCGATCCCTGGACGAGCAGTACTTC. The encoded protein is CASSGDRSLDEQYF.